This TCR beta chain is from a study of vaccination and CD4 T cells after COVID-19. General study points: The study sampled relatively few convalescent patients and omitted early post-infection timepoints.

Germline V lookup: CDR1 MNHEY, CDR2 SVGEGT. V lost 2 bases, J lost 5 bases, and 11 bases stayed unmatched. CDR3 size: 17 residues. Sequenced with the Oncomine TCR Beta short-read assay was DNA taken from cultured CD4+ T cells. TCRdb itself ran the PCR reads through MiXCR, one entry per CDR3 protein. The profile shows 15,000 to 20,000 distinct CDR3 sequences, roughly half of them singletons. In regard to this clonotype: No antigen is known for it.

Stated treatment: 10-day PBMC culture with coronavirus spike peptide pools or control peptides (ViraFEST assay). Peptide pools at 10 ug/ml and IL-2 at 8.5 to 10 IU/ml were added to cultures of a few million PBMCs per well. The material sequenced was CD4+ T cells from blood, cultured in vitro, taken before SARS-CoV-2 vaccination. This TCR was recovered from a human donor who had recovered from COVID-19. The chain joins TRBV6-2 or TRBV6-3 to TRBJ1-2; TRBD1 matches 10 bases. The CDR3 region is CASSYGTGERGSYGYTF. The CDR3 DNA follows: TGTGCCAGCAGTTACGGGACAGGGGAACGGGGGTCGTATGGCTACACCTTC.